The 19 T cell receptor beta chains in this list originate from one sample, sequenced in a study of CD8 T cells in ankylosing spondylitis. Whole-study findings and limits: Seemingly distinctive of ankylosing spondylitis blood was a TCR beta motif formed by eight highly homologous variants.

TCRdb reprocessed the 5' RACE reads via MiXCR and lists one record per CDR3 protein. This sample yields 670,000 or so distinct CDR3 sequences, of which about 20% are seen a single time; around 19% belongs to the top ten. Their target antigens are unknown. Sample: blood, either unsorted or a sorted T cell fraction (not recorded which). The origin of the receptors is a male donor with ankylosing spondylitis.

The chain has TRBV11-2 and TRBJ2-2; TRBD2 agrees at 7 bases. This CDR3 spans 16 amino acids. From germline, CDR1 is SGHAT and CDR2 FQNNGV. After removal of 5 bases from V and 1 base from J, the junction contained 7 bases not matched to a gene. CDR3 DNA: TGTGCCAGCAGCCAAAGCGGGACTAAGAACACCGGGGAGCTGTTTTTT. This gives the protein CASSQSGTKNTGELFF.

The J gene is TRBJ2-7, the V gene TRBV4-3, with no clear D. This CDR3 is 14 amino acids long. V was cut by 1 base and J by 0 bases, with 7 bases left in between. Germline CDR1 and CDR2: LGHNA and YSLEER. CDR3 nucleotides: TGCGCCAGCAGCCAAGGGGGTCTCTCCTACGAGCAGTACTTC. Encoded protein: CASSQGGLSYEQYF.

The V call is TRBV20-1, the J call TRBJ2-3, with 8 bases aligning to TRBD1. The germline V gene encodes CDR1 DFQATT and CDR2 SNEGSKA (reference sequence). The CDR3 has 15 amino acids. V was pared by 4 bases and J by 5 bases, with 11 bases of the junction left unmatched. CDR3 nucleotide sequence: TGCAGTGCTAACCGGAACCAGGGGGCGCAAGATACGCAGTATTTT. It specifies CSANRNQGAQDTQYF.

The chain links TRBV4-3 to TRBJ2-1, with 8 bases lining up with TRBD2. The ends lost 1 base at V and 6 bases at J; junction bases unmatched: 5. The CDR3 consists of 15 residues. Germline V gene sequence: CDR1 LGHNA, CDR2 YSLEER. The CDR3 protein is CASSQVSGSLNEQFF. CDR3 in DNA: TGCGCCAGCAGCCAAGTGAGCGGGAGCCTCAATGAGCAGTTCTTC.

The sample holds one count of this clonotype. V is TRBV30 and J is TRBJ2-3; D is possibly TRBD1 or TRBD2 (5 bases each). Trimming pared 5 bases from V and 3 bases from J, leaving 18 bases between. Germline V lookup: CDR1 GTSNPN, CDR2 SVGIG (reference sequence). The CDR3 sequence is 15 residues long. DNA of the CDR3: TGTGCCTGGGGGGGATCGGACACGAAAACAGATACGCAGTATTTT. This encodes CAWGGSDTKTDTQYF. Using reference TRBV30 and TRBJ2-3 for the parts outside the CDR3, the full variable domain is SQTIHQWPATLVQPVGSPLSLECTVEGTSNPNLYWYRQAAGRGLQLLFYSVGIGQISSEVPQNLSASRPQDRQFILSSKKLLLSDSGFYLCAWGGSDTKTDTQYFGPGTRLTVL.

This clonotype was found once. This chain connects TRBV5-1 to TRBJ2-7, with a tentative D call TRBD2 (6 bases). Germline CDR1 and CDR2: SGHRS and YFSETQ. CDR3 length: 17 residues. With 0 bases removed from V and 3 bases from J, the gap between germline ends came to 19 bases. CDR3 nucleotide sequence: TGCGCCAGCAGCTTGGAACGGGGGTTTGGTCCCTTCTACGAGCAGTACTTC. Translating gives CASSLERGFGPFYEQYF.

This clonotype was counted between two and nine times. The rearrangement links TRBV9 to TRBJ2-3, with TRBD2 matching 14 bases. The V and J ends lost 4 bases and 8 bases, in that order; junction bases with no gene match: 15. This CDR3 is built from 18 residues. Germline-derived CDR1 and CDR2 are SGDLS and YYNGEE. CDR3 amino acids: CASSRLAGGFREMGTQYF. Here the CDR3 DNA reads TGTGCCAGCAGCCGACTAGCGGGAGGGTTTCGTGAGATGGGTACGCAGTATTTT.

This clonotype showed up just a few times. This chain uses TRBV7-9 with TRBJ2-7; D not certain. The CDR3 has 14 residues. V dropped 5 bases and J dropped 5 bases, with 16 bases sitting between them. Germline V gene sequence: CDR1 SEHNR, CDR2 FQNEAQ (reference sequence). The CDR3, as DNA: TGTGCCAGCAGCGACGGCCCGCGAACGGACGAGCAGTACTTC. It specifies CASSDGPRTDEQYF.

The CDR3 DNA reads as TGTGCCAGCAACCGAGGGGAGCTGTTTTTT. Its protein product is CASNRGELFF. The genes are TRBV27 and TRBJ2-2; unclear D gene. Looked up from germline, CDR1 is MNHEY and CDR2 is SMNVEV (reference sequence). V was cut by 7 bases and J by 8 bases, with 5 bases left in between. CDR3 length: 10 amino acids.

This chain uses TRBV20-1 with TRBJ2-3; D may be TRBD1 (5 bases). Germline CDR1 reads DFQATT; CDR2 reads SNEGSKA (reference sequence). Trimming took 4 bases from V and 3 from J, leaving 11 bases between them. The CDR3 length is 13 residues. CDR3 coding DNA: TGCAGTGCTAAGGTAGCAGGGACAGATACGCAGTATTTT. Encoded protein: CSAKVAGTDTQYF.

This clonotype appeared a few times. This chain links TRBV27 with TRBJ2-1; D tentatively fits TRBD1 or TRBD2 (5 bases each). Trimming shortened V by 3 bases and J by 6 bases, and 15 bases separated the two germline ends. CDR1 and CDR2 from the germline V gene are MNHEY and SMNVEV (reference sequence). The length of the CDR3 is 15 residues. The CDR3 DNA reads TGTGCCAGCAGTTTCCGGGACGGAAAAACCAATGAGCAGTTCTTC. It translates to CASSFRDGKTNEQFF.

The sample holds a few counts of this clonotype. The chain has TRBV6-2 or TRBV6-3 and TRBJ2-7; 9 bases are a match to TRBD1. Germline lookup yields CDR1 MNHEY and CDR2 SVGEGT. The CDR3 sequence is 14 residues long. V shed 7 bases and J 2 bases; nucleotides not matched to a gene: 6. Here the CDR3 reads CASNDRGATYEQYF. The CDR3 region has the DNA TGTGCCAGCAACGACAGGGGGGCAACCTACGAGCAGTACTTC.

The V and J genes are TRBV2 and TRBJ2-5, with D perhaps TRBD1 or TRBD2 (5 bases each). Germline V gives CDR1 SNHLY, CDR2 FYNNEI. CDR3 length equals 14 residues. The V and J ends lost 4 bases and 1 base respectively, with 10 bases between them. CDR3 loop: CASSVWGSQETQYF. CDR3 nucleotides: TGTGCCAGCAGTGTTTGGGGGTCCCAAGAGACCCAGTACTTC. Complete variable domain (other parts from reference TRBV2 and TRBJ2-5): EPEVTQTPSHQVTQMGQEVILRCVPISNHLYFYWYRQILGQKVEFLVSFYNNEISEKSEIFDDQFSVERPDGSNFTLKIRSTKLEDSAMYFCASSVWGSQETQYFGPGTRLLVL.

This clonotype was observed a few times. In nucleotides, the CDR3 is TGTGCCAGCAGTTTGCGGGGGGCTGGGACTGAAGCTTTCTTT. The encoded protein is CASSLRGAGTEAFF. The rearrangement uses TRBV27 and TRBJ1-1; possibly TRBD1 for D (6 bases). This CDR3 has 14 residues. The germline gives CDR1 MNHEY, CDR2 SMNVEV (reference sequence). Trimming pared 3 bases from V and 5 bases from J, leaving 13 bases between.

This chain joins TRBV7-4 and TRBJ2-7, with 10 positions matching TRBD2. This CDR3 has 17 residues. Germline V CDR1 and CDR2: SGHVT, SQSDAQ. With 0 bases clipped from V and 2 bases from J, the junction kept 7 bases outside the gene matches. The chain's CDR3 is CASSLAKAGGKPYEQYF. The CDR3 DNA follows: TGTGCCAGCAGCTTAGCGAAAGCGGGAGGGAAGCCCTACGAGCAGTACTTC.

CDR3 residues: CASSQGFSGANVLTF. In DNA form, the CDR3 reads TGTGCCAGCAGCCAAGGGTTCTCTGGGGCCAACGTCCTGACTTTC. V usage is TRBV3-1 and J usage is TRBJ2-6; no reliable D call. Trimming removed 1 base at V and 0 bases at J, with 4 bases between. Germline V CDR1 and CDR2: LGHDT, YNNKEL (reference sequence). CDR3 size: 15 residues.

The chain carries TRBV29-1 and TRBJ2-7; TRBD2 matches 7 bases. There are 14 residues in the CDR3. Germline V gene data show CDR1 as SQVTM and CDR2 as ANQGSEA. With 4 bases clipped from V and 3 bases from J, the junction kept 9 bases outside the gene matches. The CDR3 reads CSVGGGGDFYEQYF. The CDR3, as DNA: TGCAGCGTTGGGGGCGGGGGTGACTTCTACGAGCAGTACTTC.

The chain uses TRBV27 and TRBJ2-3, with 9 bases lining up with TRBD1. J gave up 6 bases and V 5 bases, and 3 bases lay outside the gene matches. The CDR3 runs to 13 residues. Germline values: CDR1 MNHEY, CDR2 SMNVEV (reference sequence). The CDR3: CASSDRGGDTQYF. Here the CDR3 DNA reads TGTGCCAGCAGTGACAGGGGGGGGGATACGCAGTATTTT.

This clonotype was observed many times. V is TRBV12-3 or TRBV12-4 and J is TRBJ1-2; maybe TRBD1 (5 bases). Trimming took 5 bases from V and 8 from J, leaving 12 bases between them. The CDR3 consists of 12 residues. The CDR3 sequence is CASSPTGRGYTF. The CDR3 region has the DNA TGTGCCAGCAGTCCAACAGGTCGCGGCTACACCTTC.